This T cell receptor (beta chain) was profiled in a study of cytomegalovirus exposure and HLA in healthy donors. Donors came from a validation cohort of over 100 subjects, distinct from the first 666-subject cohort. For this clone: Its antigen remains unknown.

Trimming took 7 bases from V and 3 from J, leaving 9 bases between them. Germline lookup yields CDR1 SNHLY and CDR2 FYNNEI. CDR3 length equals 13 residues. Repertoires were generated with immunoSEQ multiplex PCR, while TCRdb's copy carries only in-frame clones and drops some. Of about 110,000 clones in the sample, over 85% were seen once. Study-wide points: CMV antigen specificity was confirmed in vitro for a few CMV-associated chains.

Sequenced input: PBMCs. This receptor was taken from a woman aged 18-35 years in good health and CMV-seronegative. The chain has TRBV2 and TRBJ2-2; D possibly corresponds to TRBD1 (5 bases). The CDR3 DNA reads as TGTGCCAGCATGACAGACGACACCGGGGAGCTGTTTTTT. Protein sequence: CASMTDDTGELFF.